Listed here is a single TCR beta chain. This clonotype occurred a few times. Its antigen has not been determined. Qualities for individual bases were not recorded, and no much larger clone is one base off. The data are from a study of identical twins (dated by TCRdb to 2016 to 2018). Describing the broader study: To test whether fetal clonotypes persist, this study deep-sequenced TCR alpha and beta repertoires from monozygotic twins, from unrelated adults of various ages, and from cord blood. Replicate twin experiments were performed at different times using different library preparation protocols to rule out contamination. Here is what the overall study found, with its caveats: Conclusions relied on cross-sectional statistical analysis, since the same donors could not be followed over many years. Abundant cord blood beta clonotypes carried fewer insertions; young adult naive repertoires showed a weaker similar trend, while memory repertoires showed none. Excess twin sharing in beta out-of-frame sequences was weaker because fewer shared sequences lowered the signal-to-noise ratio. Compared with coincidental sharing between unrelated individuals, out-of-frame TCR alpha sequences shared between twins had an excess of sequences with low generation probability. Out-of-frame TCR alpha sharing in monozygotic twins was systematically underestimated by recombination models, whereas sharing between unrelated individuals was in agreement with the recombination models. Invariant T cells such as MAIT and iNKT could partly confound zero-insertion analyses, although diverse VJ usage argued against such confounding for most clonotypes.

The library was built by means of 5' RACE. TCRdb records Illumina HiSeq 2000 as the sequencer. Template switching introduced a universal primer binding site; the final cDNA contained a unique molecular identifier, enabling accurate counting of TCR cDNA molecules. Specific primers in the conserved constant-segment region were used to synthesize first-strand cDNA for the TCR alpha and beta chains. To control for contamination, every cDNA library carried two barcodes: a SMART-Mk sample barcode plus Illumina barcodes. TruSeq adapter sequences along with Illumina sample barcodes were introduced in two successive PCR steps. TCR alpha and beta cDNA libraries were sequenced on the Illumina HiSeq platform with custom primers. Turning to the authors' computational methods: MiGEC processed the raw reads to extract unique molecular identifiers, while MiXCR was used to determine the CDR3 positions. Recombination models were inferred per individual with the repgenHMM and IGoR tools using an EM algorithm. The analysis of shared clonotypes was done with the tcR package in R, with sharing normalized by the product of cloneset sizes. To study raw recombination free of thymic and clonal selection effects, out-of-frame nonproductive sequences were analyzed. The public sequencing data were trimmed at Q25 with fastp and processed into clonotypes with MiXCR by TCRdb, which kept only in-frame beta chains. Rows are combined by CDR3 protein, so each entry shows the most common genes and DNA. The V and J calls and clone size come from TCRdb's table, not from the authors' own analysis. The sample table shows under 900,000 distinct CDR3 sequences, and about 12% are seen once. Roughly 1.5% of the sample lies in the top ten.

Every donor in the study was a healthy Caucasian. The twin cohort consisted of three pairs of female monozygotic twins, all aged roughly 18 to 29 years. Peripheral blood mononuclear cells were used as the source from which RNA for TCR libraries was isolated. Clipping removes 2 bases from V and 2 bases from J, with 8 as the unmatched junction base count. CDR1 is given as ENHRY and CDR2 as SYGVKD, both from the germline V gene. The CDR3 has 19 amino acids, counting the end cysteine and phenylalanine. Only the CDR3 portion is preserved as DNA: 57 bases, with reading frame beginning at the first base. The same specimen was also included in a second study, on yellow fever vaccine responses in identical twins. Reported in the second study: The authors reported that the T cell response to vaccination in identical twins appeared partly convergent and partly personalized. The study precisely tracked vaccine-responding T cell clones in identical twins.

Material: PBMCs. This receptor was obtained from a woman between 18 and 29 years old in good health. The rearranged segments are TRBV10-3 and TRBJ2-1; 14 central bases correspond to TRBD2. The CDR3 region: CAISEALTSGRAAYNEQFF. Here is the DNA: TGTGCCATCAGTGAGGCTTTGACTAGCGGGAGGGCCGCCTACAATGAGCAGTTCTTC.